A selection of T cell receptor beta chains follows, all from one sample in a study of cytomegalovirus exposure and HLA in healthy donors. The assay was immunoSEQ multiplex PCR, and TCRdb's table has in-frame clones only and misses some. The repertoire consists of 150,000 to 200,000 clones, with 79% occurring once and the leading ten covering roughly 0.76%. Source material: PBMCs. Source of these receptors: a middle-aged woman in good health and CMV-seronegative. CDR3s include the opening cysteine and the closing phenylalanine or tryptophan. D genes are given only for firm matches. Clone size is given for some rows only: seen once, a few or many times, or a class if the clone is expanded.

size | J | D | V | DNA | CDR3
- | TRBJ1-1 | - | TRBV27 | TGTGCCAGCAGTTTTCTGGGGGCGGGAGCTTTCTTT | CASSFLGAGAFF
few | TRBJ2-6 | - | TRBV5-6 | TGTGCCAGCAGCGTGCGCACTCCCGGGGCCAACGTCCTGACTTTC | CASSVRTPGANVLTF
- | TRBJ1-1 | - | TRBV5-1 | TGCGCCAGCAGCTGGGAGGGCTACACTGAAGCTTTCTTT | CASSWEGYTEAFF
few | TRBJ1-5 | TRBD1 | TRBV30 | TGTGCCTGGAGTTGGGGACAGAACAATCAGCCCCAGCATTTT | CAWSWGQNNQPQHF
few | TRBJ2-7 | TRBD2 | TRBV19 | TGTGCCAGTAGTATACTGGGGAGGGACGAGCAGTACTTC | CASSILGRDEQYF
- | TRBJ2-5 | - | TRBV28 | TGTGCCATCGGTAGGGGACAACAAGAGACCCAGTACTTC | CAIGRGQQETQYF
- | TRBJ1-5 | TRBD1 | TRBV30 | TGTGCCTGGAATCCCGGGACAGGGAGAAGTAGGAGCAATCAGCCCCAGCATTTT | CAWNPGTGRSRSNQPQHF
- | TRBJ1-2 | - | TRBV18 | TGTGCCAGCTCACCACCGGACAGATACTATGGCTACACCTTC | CASSPPDRYYGYTF
few | TRBJ2-7 | - | TRBV4-1 | TGCGCCAGCAGCCAAGCGACAGGGAGGGAGCAGTACTTC | CASSQATGREQYF
few | TRBJ1-6 | - | TRBV19 | TGTGCCAGTAGTATAGACAGGAATGACAATTCACCCCTCCACTTT | CASSIDRNDNSPLHF
- | TRBJ2-7 | - | TRBV6-5 | TGTGCCAGCAGTCCCATCGGGCAGGGAGGCGAGCAGTACTTC | CASSPIGQGGEQYF
- | TRBJ2-4 | - | TRBV29-1 | TGCAGCGTTGCCGGGGGAGCCAAAAACATTCAGTACTTC | CSVAGGAKNIQYF
few | TRBJ1-2 | - | TRBV4-1 | TGCGCCAGCAGCCACCCACGGGGGGTAGGTGGCTACACCTTC | CASSHPRGVGGYTF
- | TRBJ1-2 | - | TRBV30 | TGTGCCTGGAGTGTACGAATAGAACAGGCATATGGCTACACCTTC | CAWSVRIEQAYGYTF
- | TRBJ1-3 | - | TRBV29-1 | TGCAGCGTCCGACAGGCCGACTCTGGAAACACCATATATTTT | CSVRQADSGNTIYF
few | TRBJ1-1 | - | TRBV4-1 | TGCGCCAGCAGCTCTTACAGGACCGCGAACACTGAAGCTTTCTTT | CASSSYRTANTEAFF
- | TRBJ2-3 | - | TRBV7-3 | TGTGCCAGCAGCTTGAAAGGTTCAGCGGATACTAGCACAGATACGCAGTATTTT | CASSLKGSADTSTDTQYF
- | TRBJ2-7 | - | TRBV4-1 | TGCGCCAGCAGCTCCATGGCGGGACTTACCTTCTACGAGCAGTACTTC | CASSSMAGLTFYEQYF
- | TRBJ2-7 | - | TRBV6-1 | TGTGCCAGCAGTGACACAGGGTCATACGAGCAGTACTTC | CASSDTGSYEQYF
- | TRBJ2-7 | TRBD2 | TRBV4-2 | TGTGCCAGCAGCCAAGCTTACGGGAGGTACTACGAGCAGTACTTC | CASSQAYGRYYEQYF
- | TRBJ1-1 | - | TRBV7-9 | TGTGCCAGCAGCCCCGGGGGGAGAGAAGCTTTCTTT | CASSPGGREAFF
- | TRBJ1-1 | - | TRBV5-1 | TGCGCCAGCAGCGCAGGGGTTCCGAACACTGAAGCTTTCTTT | CASSAGVPNTEAFF
few | TRBJ2-1 | TRBD2 | TRBV7-3 | TGTGCCAGCAGCTCCACTAGCGGGAGGGTCCAGTTCTTC | CASSSTSGRVQFF
- | TRBJ2-7 | TRBD2 | TRBV9 | TGTGCCAGCAGCCCAAGGGAGGGGTTGGGCTACGAGCAGTACTTC | CASSPREGLGYEQYF
once | TRBJ1-4 | - | TRBV7-9 | TGTGCCAGCAGCCCGTCAGGGTCGGCTGGGGAAAAACTGTTTTTT | CASSPSGSAGEKLFF
- | TRBJ2-7 | - | TRBV7-2 | TGTGCCAGCAGCCCAGGGGGTAGCGGGATGAGGGAGCAGTACTTC | CASSPGGSGMREQYF
few | TRBJ1-1 | TRBD1 | TRBV6-6 | TGTGCCAGCAGTTACACAGGGACAGCCACTGAAGCTTTCTTT | CASSYTGTATEAFF
- | TRBJ2-1 | TRBD2 | TRBV7-8 | TGTGCCAGCAGCTTCAGAGCTAGCGGGATTCAGTATGAGCAGTTCTTC | CASSFRASGIQYEQFF
- | TRBJ1-2 | - | TRBV11-3 | TGTGCCAGCAGCCCATTAACCGGCTATGGCTACACCTTC | CASSPLTGYGYTF
- | TRBJ1-6 | TRBD1 | TRBV5-1 | TGCGCCAGCAGCGCGGGACAGATTAATTCACCCCTCCACTTT | CASSAGQINSPLHF
- | TRBJ2-7 | TRBD2 | TRBV5-1 | TGCGCCAGCAGCGCGGGACTAGCGGGAGAGTACGAGCAGTACTTC | CASSAGLAGEYEQYF
- | TRBJ2-3 | - | TRBV10-1 | TGCGCCAGCACCCCGGGGTTATGGCCCCGCACAGATACGCAGTATTTT | CASTPGLWPRTDTQYF
once | TRBJ2-4 | - | TRBV4-2 | TGTGCCAGCAGCCAAGATGGGGCGGACATTCAGTACTTC | CASSQDGADIQYF
- | TRBJ1-1 | - | TRBV5-1 | TGCGCCAGCAGCACCTATACAGCGAACACTGAAGCTTTCTTT | CASSTYTANTEAFF
- | TRBJ2-7 | - | TRBV4-1 | TGCGCCAGCAGCCTAGGAGGCTACACCTACGAGCAGTACTTC | CASSLGGYTYEQYF
- | TRBJ2-2 | - | TRBV11-2 | TGTGCCAGCAGCTCGTATCAGGGTTGGGACACCGGGGAGCTGTTTTTT | CASSSYQGWDTGELFF
- | TRBJ2-5 | TRBD2 | TRBV5-1 | TGCGCCAGCAGCCTCGGACTAGCGGGCCAAGAGACCCAGTACTTC | CASSLGLAGQETQYF
- | TRBJ1-5 | TRBD1 | TRBV10-3 | TGTGCCATCAGTGGAGAGGGACAGGGATTGGATCAGCCCCAGCATTTT | CAISGEGQGLDQPQHF
- | TRBJ2-3 | - | TRBV6-1 | TGTGCCAGCAGCTCGGCGGCATCTAGCACAGATACGCAGTATTTT | CASSSAASSTDTQYF
- | TRBJ1-2 | - | TRBV9 | TGTGCCAGCAGCCCCCAACAGAGAGCTAACTATGGCTACACCTTC | CASSPQQRANYGYTF
- | TRBJ1-2 | - | TRBV7-2 | TGTGCCAGCAGCTCTCGGTTAGCTAACTATGGCTACACCTTC | CASSSRLANYGYTF
once | TRBJ2-5 | - | TRBV27 | TGTGCCAGCAGTTTAGTGTCAGGTAGACAAGAGACCCAGTACTTC | CASSLVSGRQETQYF
- | TRBJ2-5 | - | TRBV5-6 | TGTGCCAGCAGCTCTTCCCAAGAGACCCAGTACTTC | CASSSSQETQYF
- | TRBJ2-1 | TRBD2 | TRBV27 | TGTGCCAGCAGGACCATAGCGGGAGTTCGCAATGAGCAGTTCTTC | CASRTIAGVRNEQFF
- | TRBJ2-7 | TRBD2 | TRBV7-7 | TGTGCCCCGACTAGCGGAGAATACGAGCAGTACTTC | CAPTSGEYEQYF
- | TRBJ2-5 | TRBD1 | TRBV10-3 | TGTGCCATCAGCGCCCTTTCCCGGGACAGTACAGAGACCCAGTACTTC | CAISALSRDSTETQYF
once | TRBJ2-5 | - | TRBV27 | TGTGCCAGCAGTCCCCTAGGGTTAGGGGCCGAGACCCAGTACTTC | CASSPLGLGAETQYF
- | TRBJ2-7 | TRBD1 | TRBV6-6 | TGTGCCAGCAGTTACAGAGACCCGACAGGGTTCAACGAGCAGTACTTC | CASSYRDPTGFNEQYF
- | TRBJ2-3 | - | TRBV18 | TGTGCCAGCTCACCACTGGCGGGAAGGTCAGATACGCAGTATTTT | CASSPLAGRSDTQYF
- | TRBJ1-2 | TRBD1 | TRBV7-3 | TGTGCCAGCAGCTTAAGAACAGGGGGCGGCTACACCTTC | CASSLRTGGGYTF
once | TRBJ2-7 | - | TRBV28 | TGTGCCAGCAAGGGGGTTCGGGACTACGAGCAGTACTTC | CASKGVRDYEQYF
- | TRBJ2-4 | - | TRBV4-3 | TGCGCCAGCAGCCAAGACTGGGCCGAAAACATTCAGTACTTC | CASSQDWAENIQYF
- | TRBJ1-1 | - | TRBV5-4 | TGTGCCAGCAGCTGGGCATTGAACACTGAAGCTTTCTTT | CASSWALNTEAFF
- | TRBJ2-3 | - | TRBV11-3 | TGTGCCAGCAGCTTTCTTAGGATTGGACAGCTCGCTAGCACAGATACGCAGTATTTT | CASSFLRIGQLASTDTQYF
- | TRBJ1-4 | TRBD1 | TRBV7-2 | TGTGCCTGGCAGGGGGTTGATGAAAAACTGTTTTTT | CAWQGVDEKLFF